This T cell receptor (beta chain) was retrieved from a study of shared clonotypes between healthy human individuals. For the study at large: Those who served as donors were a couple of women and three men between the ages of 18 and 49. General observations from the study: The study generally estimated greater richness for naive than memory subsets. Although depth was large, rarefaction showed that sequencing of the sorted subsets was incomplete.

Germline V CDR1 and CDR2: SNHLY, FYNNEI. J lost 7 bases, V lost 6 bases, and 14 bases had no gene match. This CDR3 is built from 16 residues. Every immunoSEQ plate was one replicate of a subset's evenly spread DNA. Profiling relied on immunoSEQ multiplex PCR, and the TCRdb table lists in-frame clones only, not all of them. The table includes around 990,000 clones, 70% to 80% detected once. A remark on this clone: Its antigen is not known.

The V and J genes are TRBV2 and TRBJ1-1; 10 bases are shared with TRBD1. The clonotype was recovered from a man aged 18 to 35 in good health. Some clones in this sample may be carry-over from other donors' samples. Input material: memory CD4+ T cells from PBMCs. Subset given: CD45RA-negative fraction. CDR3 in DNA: TGTGCCAGCAGGACCCAGACAGGGGGCGGCGTTAGTGAAGCTTTCTTT. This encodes CASRTQTGGGVSEAFF. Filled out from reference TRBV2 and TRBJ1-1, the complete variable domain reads EPEVTQTPSHQVTQMGQEVILRCVPISNHLYFYWYRQILGQKVEFLVSFYNNEISEKSEIFDDQFSVERPDGSNFTLKIRSTKLEDSAMYFCASRTQTGGGVSEAFFGQGTRLTVV.